What follows describes a single T cell receptor (beta chain). Its antigen is currently unknown. The junction shows a germline mismatch at one end, possibly a read error. The CDR3 runs to 12 residues. The V gene's germline CDR1 is SSHAT and CDR2 FNYEAQ (reference sequence). Described time point: week 47, end of study. Topical imiquimod was applied with each vaccine dose, which held 300 ug of mutant IDH1 20-mer peptide. Here immunoSEQ multiplex PCR was the method, and the copy in TCRdb shows in-frame clones only, minus some. Of about 94,000 clones in the sample, around nine tenths were seen once. This entry is derived from a study of a mutant IDH1 vaccine in newly diagnosed glioma. Study background: Investigators started vaccination 4-6 weeks after radiotherapy alone, or with temozolomide cycles. Mean patient age was approximately 39 years; around 60% were male and about 40% female. Most had both radiotherapy and temozolomide beforehand; others had only one.

The sequencing used PBMCs, collected from a glioma patient whose treatment included an IDH1 peptide vaccine. V is TRBV7-7 and J is TRBJ2-2; D gene unclear. This receptor was taken from a woman aged 45-65 years with glioma. CDR3 nucleotides: TGTGCTAGCAGCCCTCACACCGGGGAGCTGTTTTTT. Translated: CASSPHTGELFF.